The 23 T cell receptor beta chains below come from one sample, sequenced in a study of blood T cell repertoires in COVID-19. TCRdb keeps only in-frame clones here, not all; method: immunoSEQ multiplex PCR. Among 90,000 or so clones, about 89% were seen once, and the ten largest hold about 1.8%. The source material was peripheral blood. The receptors were gathered from a human donor with active COVID-19. The donor label of this sample is uncertain.

The chain uses TRBV4-1 and TRBJ2-1, with 12 bases aligning to TRBD2. Germline trimming cut 4 bases from V and 9 bases from J; bases unmatched to any gene: 10. The V gene's germline CDR1 is MGHRA and CDR2 YSYEKL. CDR3 length equals 16 residues. The CDR3 DNA sequence: TGCGCCAGCAGCCTTACGGCTAGCGGGGGGGCCGGTGAGCAGTTCTTC. Protein product: CASSLTASGGAGEQFF.

CDR3 loop: CASSSIQGAGNQPQHF. CDR3 in DNA: TGTGCCAGCAGTTCGATACAGGGGGCGGGCAATCAGCCCCAGCATTTT. The gene calls are TRBV6-5 and TRBJ1-5; 9 bases agree with TRBD1. CDR3 size: 16 residues. Germline V gene lookup returns CDR1 MNHEY and CDR2 SVGAGI. The ends lost 4 bases at V and 2 bases at J; junction bases unmatched: 6.

This clone appeared a single time. The rearrangement links TRBV6-2 or TRBV6-3 to TRBJ1-1; no definite D call. Per the germline V gene, CDR1 is MNHEY and CDR2 is SVGEGT. This CDR3 is 14 amino acids long. V was clipped by 2 bases and J by 7 bases, with 14 bases between them. The CDR3 coding sequence is TGTGCCAGCAGTTACACGCCCCGAGGGAATGAAGCTTTCTTT. Its protein is CASSYTPRGNEAFF.

The sample holds a few counts of this clone. The V call is TRBV7-9, the J call TRBJ1-2; the D is unclear. Germline CDR1 and CDR2: SEHNR and FQNEAQ (reference sequence). V was shortened by 5 bases and J by 8 bases, with 21 bases between the two germline ends. The CDR3 contains 15 residues. The CDR3 DNA reads TGTGCCAGCAGCCCCCAGGTGCCCGGAGGTGAGGGCTACACCTTC. It translates to CASSPQVPGGEGYTF. Drawing the rest from reference TRBV7-9 and TRBJ1-2, the complete variable domain is DTGVSQNPRHKITKRGQNVTFRCDPISEHNRLYWYRQTLGQGPEFLTYFQNEAQLEKSRLLSDRFSAERPKGSFSTLEIQRTEQGDSAMYLCASSPQVPGGEGYTFGSGTRLTVV.

The CDR3 sequence is CASSLAGDWDQPQHF. In DNA form, the CDR3 reads TGCGCCAGCAGCTTGGCCGGGGATTGGGATCAGCCCCAGCATTTT. The rearrangement links TRBV5-1 to TRBJ1-5; D remains unclear. This CDR3 contains 15 residues. Germline values: CDR1 SGHRS, CDR2 YFSETQ. V was shortened by 0 bases and J by 5 bases, with 12 bases between the two germline ends.

CDR3 protein: CASSWTSGGEQFF. The CDR3, as DNA: TGTGCCAGCAGTTGGACTAGTGGGGGTGAGCAGTTCTTC. The chain uses TRBV6-5 and TRBJ2-1; 7 bases fit TRBD2. The CDR3 spans 13 residues. Germline trimming cut 4 bases from V and 9 bases from J; bases unmatched to any gene: 6. CDR1 and CDR2 (germline): MNHEY, SVGAGI.

In its sample, this clone ranks as medium-sized. This rearrangement joins TRBV29-1 to TRBJ1-2; D remains unclear. The V end lost 4 bases, the J end lost 4 bases, and 7 bases lay between the germline ends. The CDR3 extends over 11 amino acids. From germline, CDR1 is SQVTM and CDR2 ANQGSEA. The CDR3 spells CSVVSGYGYTF. The CDR3, as DNA: TGCAGCGTTGTATCCGGCTATGGCTACACCTTC.

The gene calls are TRBV2 and TRBJ2-3, with 7 bases aligning to TRBD2. Germline V CDR1 and CDR2: SNHLY, FYNNEI. The CDR3 is 16 amino acids. V was pared by 5 bases and J by 0 bases, with 8 bases of the junction left unmatched. The CDR3 loop reads CASSPSGVASTDTQYF. The DNA for the CDR3 is TGTGCCAGCAGTCCGAGCGGGGTTGCTAGCACAGATACGCAGTATTTT.

The chain employs TRBV5-4 and TRBJ2-7; 11 bases align to TRBD1. CDR1 and CDR2 (germline): SGHNT, YYREEE (reference sequence). The CDR3 has 15 residues. The ends lost 4 bases at V and 5 bases at J; junction bases unmatched: 8. The CDR3 region is CASSPGTGGPHEQYF. DNA of the CDR3: TGTGCCAGCAGCCCCGGGACAGGGGGGCCCCACGAGCAGTACTTC.

The chain uses TRBV5-3 and TRBJ1-4; D not resolved. TRBV5-3 is noted as an ORF with a role that remains uncertain. Trimming took 2 bases from V and 1 from J, leaving 15 bases between them. The CDR3 runs 17 residues. CDR3 bases: TGTGCCAGAAGCTTTGCGGAAAAGCCGGTAACTAATGAAAAACTGTTTTTT. It codes for CARSFAEKPVTNEKLFF.

This chain uses TRBV10-3 with TRBJ2-5, with 9 bases lining up with TRBD2. The CDR3 contains 15 residues. Germline V gene sequence: CDR1 ENHRY, CDR2 SYGVKD. V shed 0 bases, J shed 4 bases, and the junction held 3 bases outside the gene matches. The CDR3 nucleotides are TGTGCCATCAGTGAGTCGCGGGGGGGACCAGAGACCCAGTACTTC. It encodes CAISESRGGPETQYF.

V gene TRBV11-3 combines with J gene TRBJ2-7, with D uncertain. Germline V gene lookup returns CDR1 SGHNT and CDR2 YENEEA. The ends were cut back, 1 base at V and 1 base at J, with 5 bases in the middle. The CDR3 spans 13 residues. CDR3 sequence reads: CASSLGQSYEQYF. DNA for the CDR3: TGTGCCAGCAGCTTAGGTCAGTCCTACGAGCAGTACTTC. The entire variable domain, with the rest obtained from reference TRBV11-3 and TRBJ2-7, is as follows: EAGVVQSPRYKIIEKKQPVAFWCNPISGHNTLYWYLQNLGQGPELLIRYENEEAVDDSQLPKDRFSAERLKGVDSTLKIQPAELGDSAVYLCASSLGQSYEQYFGPGTRLTVT.

This clone was counted once. The rearrangement uses TRBV28 and TRBJ1-3; 7 bases are a match to TRBD1. The CDR3 is 13 residues long. CDR1 MDHEN and CDR2 SYDVKM come from the germline V gene. The V gene end was trimmed by 6 bases and the J gene end by 7 bases; junction bases not matched to a gene: 6. CDR3 loop: CASRKTGMNTIYF. The CDR3 nucleotides read TGTGCCAGCAGAAAGACAGGGATGAACACCATATATTTT.

V and J are TRBV12-3 or TRBV12-4 and TRBJ1-2, with 7 positions matching TRBD1. CDR3 size: 13 residues. V trimming: 5 bases; J trimming: 7 bases; junction bases outside the gene matches: 7. DNA of the CDR3: TGTGCCAGCAGTCTCTACAGGGGTGGTGGCTACACCTTC. This translates into CASSLYRGGGYTF.

This chain links TRBV10-3 with TRBJ1-2; D is uncertain. The germline gives CDR1 ENHRY, CDR2 SYGVKD. The V end was cut by 0 bases, the J end by 2 bases, with 13 bases between. The CDR3 spans 16 residues. CDR3 nucleotide sequence: TGTGCCATCAGTGAGTCCCGGGTCCCCCGGAACTATGGCTACACCTTC. Protein: CAISESRVPRNYGYTF.

The rearrangement uses TRBV19 and TRBJ2-4; possibly TRBD2 for D (5 bases). The CDR3 is 12 residues long. Germline CDR1 and CDR2: LNHDA and SQIVND (reference sequence). V was trimmed by 7 bases and J by 6 bases, leaving 10 bases between them. As DNA, the CDR3 is TGTGCCAGTAATAGGGCGGGAAACATTCAGTACTTC. Amino acids: CASNRAGNIQYF.

The gene calls are TRBV3-1 (or the pseudogene TRBV3-2) and TRBJ2-3; 13 bases align to TRBD2. V gave up 2 bases and J gave up 0 bases; unmatched junction bases: 14. The CDR3 contains 21 residues. CDR1 and CDR2 from the germline V gene are LGHDT and YNNKEL (reference sequence). CDR3 in DNA: TGTGCCAGCAGCCAATTTCGGACTAGCGGGAGTATCGTTACTAGCACAGATACGCAGTATTTT. Its protein is CASSQFRTSGSIVTSTDTQYF.

This chain joins TRBV3-1 (or the pseudogene TRBV3-2) and TRBJ2-2; possible D gene TRBD2, 5 bases. This CDR3 spans 15 amino acids. Germline loops: CDR1 LGHDT, CDR2 YNNKEL (reference sequence). Trimming left V 3 bases short and J 4 bases short, with 12 bases between. The CDR3 loop reads CASSQGVRVTGELFF. CDR3 in DNA: TGTGCCAGCAGCCAGGGAGTACGGGTCACCGGGGAGCTGTTTTTT.

The V and J genes are TRBV28 and TRBJ1-2; the D is unclear. Trimming cost V 8 bases and J 6 bases, with 16 bases left between them. CDR3 length: 13 residues. Per germline, CDR1 MDHEN and CDR2 SYDVKM. The CDR3 region has the DNA TGTGCCAGCGCGCTTAACGAGGGAGATGGCTACACCTTC. As protein: CASALNEGDGYTF.

This chain links TRBV3-1 (or the pseudogene TRBV3-2) with TRBJ2-1; possibly TRBD2 for D (6 bases). This CDR3 contains 16 residues. Per germline, CDR1 LGHDT and CDR2 YNNKEL (reference sequence). Between the trimmed V and J ends, which lost 4 bases and 4 bases, there was a span of 17 bases. CDR3 in DNA: TGTGCCAGCAGCCCCTTGTGGGGGGATAATTACAATGAGCAGTTCTTC. Residues: CASSPLWGDNYNEQFF.

The V call is TRBV2, the J call TRBJ2-1; TRBD1 agrees at 7 bases. Losses at the gene ends were 6 bases for V and 5 bases for J; bases not matched to a gene: 7. Looked up from germline, CDR1 is SNHLY and CDR2 is FYNNEI. The CDR3 spans 14 residues. CDR3 amino acids: CASSHRDSNNEQFF. Here the CDR3 DNA reads TGTGCCAGCAGCCACCGGGACAGTAACAATGAGCAGTTCTTC.

The chain uses TRBV2 and TRBJ2-1; TRBD2 matches at 9 bases. Looked up from germline, CDR1 is SNHLY and CDR2 is FYNNEI. The V segment lost 6 bases and the J segment 5 bases; nucleotides outside the gene matches: 8. This CDR3 contains 15 residues. The CDR3 loop is CASRSLAGPHNEQFF. The CDR3 nucleotides are TGTGCCAGCAGGAGCCTAGCGGGGCCGCACAATGAGCAGTTCTTC.

This sequence joins TRBV6-5 and TRBJ2-5; tentatively, D is TRBD1 (5 bases). This CDR3 contains 13 residues. Germline V lookup: CDR1 MNHEY, CDR2 SVGAGI. Trimming shortened V by 5 bases and J by 4 bases, and 11 bases separated the two germline ends. CDR3 region: CASSMDTGETQYF. The CDR3, as DNA: TGTGCCAGCAGTATGGACACCGGAGAGACCCAGTACTTC.